This T cell receptor (beta chain) was documented in a study of technical replicates of blood from a handful of donors. V dropped 2 bases and J dropped 0 bases, with 8 bases sitting between them. Germline CDR1 and CDR2: GTSNPN and SVGIG (reference sequence). The CDR3 is made up of 13 amino acids. Clones were read by immunoSEQ multiplex PCR, and TCRdb kept only the in-frame ones, dropping some. The sample records about 100,000 clones, nearly 97% being singletons. This clone was observed a single time. The receptor was isolated from a human donor in good health. Sequencing was done on a sample of T cells isolated from PBMCs. The J gene is TRBJ2-7, the V gene TRBV30, with D tentatively TRBD2 (6 bases). The CDR3 DNA reads as TGTGCCTGGAGTACCGGGAGCTCCTACGAGCAGTACTTC. This encodes CAWSTGSSYEQYF.